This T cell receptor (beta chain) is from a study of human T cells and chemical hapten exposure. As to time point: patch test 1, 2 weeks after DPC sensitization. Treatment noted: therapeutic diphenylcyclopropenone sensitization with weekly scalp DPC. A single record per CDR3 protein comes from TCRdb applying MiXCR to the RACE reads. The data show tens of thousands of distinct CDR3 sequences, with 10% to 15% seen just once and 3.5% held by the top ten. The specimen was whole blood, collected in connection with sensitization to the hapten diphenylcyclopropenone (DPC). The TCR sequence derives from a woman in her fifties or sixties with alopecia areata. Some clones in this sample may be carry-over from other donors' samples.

This chain's CDR3 is CASSPEAGEGADTQYF. Written as DNA, the CDR3 is TGTGCCAGCAGCCCGGAAGCGGGGGAAGGAGCAGATACGCAGTATTTT. The genes are TRBV4-2 and TRBJ2-3, with 8 bases lining up with TRBD2. The V gene's germline CDR1 is LGHNA and CDR2 YNFKEQ. The CDR3 is 16 residues long. The V and J ends lost 4 bases and 4 bases, in that order; junction bases with no gene match: 10.